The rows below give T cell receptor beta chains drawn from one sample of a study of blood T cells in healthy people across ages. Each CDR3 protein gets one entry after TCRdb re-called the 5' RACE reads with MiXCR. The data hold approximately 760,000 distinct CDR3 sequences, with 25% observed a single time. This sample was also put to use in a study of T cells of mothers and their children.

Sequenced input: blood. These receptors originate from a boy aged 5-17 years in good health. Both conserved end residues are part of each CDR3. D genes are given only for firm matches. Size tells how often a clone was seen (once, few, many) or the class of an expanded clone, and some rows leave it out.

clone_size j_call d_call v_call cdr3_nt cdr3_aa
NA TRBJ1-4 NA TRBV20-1 TGCAGTGCTAGACCAGGGGCAACCAATGAAAAACTGTTTTTT CSARPGATNEKLFF
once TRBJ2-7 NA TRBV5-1 TGCGCCAGCAGCTTGGTGGGGCTCCCCGATTGGGACTTC CASSLVGLPDWDF
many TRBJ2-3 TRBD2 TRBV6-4 TGTGCCAGCAGTGGCGGGAGTTACTCAGATACGCAGTATTTT CASSGGSYSDTQYF
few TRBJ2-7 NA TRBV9 TGTGCCAGCACCCGTGGTGGGGCTAGCTCCTACGAGCAGTACTTC CASTRGGASSYEQYF
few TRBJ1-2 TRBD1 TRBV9 TGTGCCAGTCTATCCTCGGCAGGGGGATACACCTTC CASLSSAGGYTF
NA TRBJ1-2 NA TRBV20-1 TGCAGTGCTAGAGCCCTGGGGCCCAACCGTGGCTACACCTTC CSARALGPNRGYTF
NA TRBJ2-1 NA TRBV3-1 TGTGCCAGCGCCCAGGCTAACTACAATGAGCAGTTCTTC CASAQANYNEQFF
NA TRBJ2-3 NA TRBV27 TGTGCCAGCAGAAGTAAAGGGTTAAACCCTCCGTACACAGATACGCAGTATTTT CASRSKGLNPPYTDTQYF
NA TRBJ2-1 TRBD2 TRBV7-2 TGTGCTACTAGCGGGGTCTACAATGAGCAGTTCTTC CATSGVYNEQFF
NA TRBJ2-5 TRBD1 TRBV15 TGTGCCACCAGCTCCTCCTTTGGGGACAGACAAGAGACCCAGTACTTC CATSSSFGDRQETQYF